One and the same sample provided the 19 T cell receptor beta chains below, sequenced in a study of OX40 agonist ivuxolimab in advanced cancers. The table came from immunoSEQ multiplex PCR; TCRdb's copy has only in-frame clones and leaves some out. The table shows around 50,000 clones, with about 81% occurring only once. The sample consisted of CD4+ or CD8+ T cells sorted from blood, taken in a trial of the OX40 agonist ivuxolimab. The source of these receptors is an adult with an advanced solid tumor such as melanoma, head and neck, liver or kidney cancer.

The V gene is TRBV2, the J gene TRBJ1-5, with 8 bases that match TRBD1. From germline, CDR1 is SNHLY and CDR2 FYNNEI. The CDR3 sequence is 14 residues long. V dropped 6 bases and J dropped 6; count of bases not matched to a gene: 7. The CDR3 nucleotides read TGTGCCAGCAGCGCAGGGGGCGTGGGTCAGCCCCAGCATTTT. Its translation: CASSAGGVGQPQHF.

The rearrangement links TRBV7-6 to TRBJ2-5; D is possibly TRBD1 (6 bases). Trimming removed 5 bases at V and 4 bases at J, with 11 bases between. Germline CDR1 SGHVS, CDR2 FNYEAQ. This CDR3 is built from 13 residues. CDR3 sequence reads: CASSPTGTETQYF. CDR3 in DNA: TGTGCCAGCAGCCCAACAGGGACAGAGACCCAGTACTTC.

In this sample, this clone turned up once. V usage is TRBV6-5 and J usage is TRBJ2-7, with D tentatively TRBD1 (5 bases). The CDR3 is made up of 14 amino acids. In germline, CDR1 is MNHEY, CDR2 SVGAGI. V was trimmed by 2 bases and J by 2 bases, leaving 10 bases between them. The CDR3 here is CASSYDRVPYEQYF. CDR3 DNA: TGTGCCAGCAGTTACGACAGAGTTCCCTACGAGCAGTACTTC.

The rearrangement uses TRBV21-1 and TRBJ1-2; the table names TRBD1, a call not compared with the DNA. TRBV21-1 counts as a pseudogene. The CDR3 runs to 16 residues. The chain's CDR3 is CASSKRAGGASYGYTF. For the CDR3, the DNA is TGTGCCAGCAGCAAAAGGGCAGGGGGCGCGTCCTATGGCTACACCTTC.

The genes are TRBV28 and TRBJ1-4; 8 nucleotides match TRBD1. CDR3 size: 14 residues. Germline CDR1 and CDR2: MDHEN and SYDVKM. Unmatched junction bases numbered 4, after V lost 3 bases and J lost 7 bases. Written as DNA, the CDR3 is TGTGCCAGCAGTTTCCCAGGGGGCTCTGAAAAACTGTTTTTT. As protein: CASSFPGGSEKLFF. Supplemented by reference TRBV28 and TRBJ1-4, the full variable domain reads DVKVTQSSRYLVKRTGEKVFLECVQDMDHENMFWYRQDPGLGLRLIYFSYDVKMKEKGDIPEGYSVSREKKERFSLILESASTNQTSMYLCASSFPGGSEKLFFGSGTQLSVL.

In its sample, this clone was seen a few times. The rearrangement joins TRBV5-6 to TRBJ1-5; D is unresolved. V was pared by 7 bases and J by 4 bases, with 12 bases between. Germline loops: CDR1 SGHDT, CDR2 YYEEEE. This CDR3 has 13 residues. The CDR3 protein is CASSPGINQPQHF. CDR3 nucleotide sequence: TGTGCCAGCTCCCCAGGCATTAATCAGCCCCAGCATTTT.

This rearrangement joins TRBV7-8 to TRBJ1-4, with D hard to call. The CDR3 spans 12 residues. V lost 4 bases and J lost 8, with 8 bases in between. The germline V gene encodes CDR1 SGHVS and CDR2 FQNEAQ. CDR3 DNA: TGTGCCAGCAGCTCCCTGGGCGAAAAACTGTTTTTT. This sequence encodes CASSSLGEKLFF.

The chain employs TRBV29-1 and TRBJ2-5; no clear D gene. Germline V gene lookup returns CDR1 SQVTM and CDR2 ANQGSEA. V lost 3 bases to trimming and J lost 1 base, with 9 bases between them. This CDR3 contains 13 residues. CDR3 sequence (DNA): TGCAGCGTTGACATTGCAGCCCAAGAGACCCAGTACTTC. Amino acids: CSVDIAAQETQYF.

This sequence joins TRBV7-9 and TRBJ2-1; TRBD1 is a possible D gene (6 bases). The germline V gene encodes CDR1 SEHNR and CDR2 FQNEAQ (reference sequence). The CDR3 length is 14 residues. V shed 7 bases and J shed 2 bases, with 12 bases lying between them. The CDR3 reads CASIPEGAYNEQFF. In nucleotides, the CDR3 is TGTGCCAGCATCCCAGAGGGGGCCTACAATGAGCAGTTCTTC.

The chain combines TRBV5-4 with TRBJ2-5, with 7 bases lining up with TRBD2. J was trimmed by 2 bases and V by 2 bases; bases with no gene match: 6. CDR3 size: 15 residues. Germline assignment: CDR1 SGHNT and CDR2 YYREEE (reference sequence). The CDR3 region is CASSLGGGDQETQYF. The CDR3 DNA reads as TGTGCCAGCAGCTTAGGCGGGGGAGATCAAGAGACCCAGTACTTC. The whole variable domain, remainder taken from reference TRBV5-4 and TRBJ2-5, is ETGVTQSPTHLIKTRGQQVTLRCSSQSGHNTVSWYQQALGQGPQFIFQYYREEENGRGNFPPRFSGLQFPNYSSELNVNALELDDSALYLCASSLGGGDQETQYFGPGTRLLVL.

The gene calls are TRBV10-1 and TRBJ1-2; TRBD1 might be the D (6 bases). Germline V gene sequence: CDR1 WNHNN, CDR2 SYGVQD (reference sequence). Trimming removed 4 bases at V and 4 bases at J, with 13 bases between. The CDR3 has 14 amino acids. For the CDR3, the DNA is TGCGCCAGCAGTGTGCGGGGGGCTGGCTATGGCTACACCTTC. It codes for CASSVRGAGYGYTF.

The CDR3 loop is CASSLGQRQETQYF. DNA of the CDR3: TGTGCCAGCAGCTTAGGGCAGCGCCAAGAGACCCAGTACTTC. The chain joins TRBV7-9 to TRBJ2-5; D is uncertain. V lost 1 base to trimming and J lost 1 base, with 7 bases between them. Germline loops: CDR1 SEHNR, CDR2 FQNEAQ (reference sequence). CDR3 length equals 14 residues.

This clone has only one observation. This chain links TRBV5-1 with TRBJ1-1; D remains unclear. Germline V lookup: CDR1 SGHRS, CDR2 YFSETQ. CDR3 length: 15 amino acids. Deletions cut 4 bases from V and 2 bases from J, with 15 bases between. Here the CDR3 DNA reads TGCGCCAGCAGCCCAGGCCGGCAGGTAAACACTGAAGCTTTCTTT. Its translation: CASSPGRQVNTEAFF.

CDR3 residues: CASSPTWRRQGGDTQYF. The CDR3, as DNA: TGTGCCAGCAGTCCGACATGGAGGAGACAGGGGGGAGATACGCAGTATTTT. V is TRBV6-4 and J is TRBJ2-3; 9 bases map to TRBD1. The CDR3 sequence is 17 residues long. The V segment lost 5 bases and the J segment 5 bases; nucleotides outside the gene matches: 14. In germline, CDR1 is MRHNA, CDR2 SNTAGT.

The chain combines TRBV21-1 with TRBJ2-3; the table assigns TRBD1, which was not confirmed against the DNA. TRBV21-1 is termed a pseudogene. The CDR3 has 17 amino acids. The CDR3 region has the DNA TGTGCCAGCAGCAGACTGCCCGGGACAGGGGGCGTAGATACGCAGTATTTT. This codes for CASSRLPGTGGVDTQYF.

The chain's CDR3 is CSVERGGGNEQFF. In DNA, the CDR3 is TGCAGCGTTGAAAGGGGCGGGGGGAATGAGCAGTTCTTC. The chain recombines TRBV29-1 with TRBJ2-1; TRBD2 aligns across 8 bases. V gave up 2 bases and J gave up 7 bases; unmatched junction bases: 4. This CDR3 has 13 residues. CDR1 and CDR2 (germline): SQVTM, ANQGSEA.

In its sample, this clone was seen a few times. The chain uses TRBV10-1 and TRBJ2-1, with 10 positions matching TRBD2. Germline V gene lookup returns CDR1 WNHNN and CDR2 SYGVQD (reference sequence). The length of the CDR3 is 16 residues. The V and J ends lost 7 bases and 8 bases, in that order; junction bases with no gene match: 14. This CDR3 reads CASTGDKLAGYHEQFF. The CDR3 bases are TGCGCCAGCACCGGTGACAAACTAGCGGGGTACCATGAGCAGTTCTTC.

V gene TRBV5-6 combines with J gene TRBJ1-1, with 7 bases aligning to TRBD1. The germline V gene encodes CDR1 SGHDT and CDR2 YYEEEE. CDR3 length: 14 amino acids. With V trimmed by 0 bases and J by 11 bases, 10 bases remained unmatched. CDR3 coding DNA: TGTGCCAGCAGCTTGGACAGGGGCCAACGAGGCGCTTTCTTT. Protein: CASSLDRGQRGAFF.

This clone was picked up a small number of times. The V call is TRBV5-4, the J call TRBJ2-2; 7 bases are shared with TRBD1. The CDR3 sequence is 15 residues long. J lost 2 bases, V lost 4 bases, and 5 bases had no gene match. Germline CDR1 is SGHNT and CDR2 is YYREEE (reference sequence). CDR3 DNA sequence: TGTGCCAGCAGCCGAGGACAGGTTAACACCGGGGAGCTGTTTTTT. The encoded protein is CASSRGQVNTGELFF.